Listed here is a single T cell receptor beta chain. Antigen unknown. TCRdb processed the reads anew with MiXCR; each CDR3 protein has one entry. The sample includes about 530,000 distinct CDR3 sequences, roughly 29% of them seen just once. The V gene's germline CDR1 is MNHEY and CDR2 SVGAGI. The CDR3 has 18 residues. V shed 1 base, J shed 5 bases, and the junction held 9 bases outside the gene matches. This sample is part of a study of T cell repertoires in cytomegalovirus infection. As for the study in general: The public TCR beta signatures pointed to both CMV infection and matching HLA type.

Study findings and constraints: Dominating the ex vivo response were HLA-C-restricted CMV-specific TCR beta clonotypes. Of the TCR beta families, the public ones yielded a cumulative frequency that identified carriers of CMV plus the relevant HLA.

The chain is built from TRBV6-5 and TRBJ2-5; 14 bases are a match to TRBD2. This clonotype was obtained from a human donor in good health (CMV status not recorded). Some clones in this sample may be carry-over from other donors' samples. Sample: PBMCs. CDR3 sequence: CASSYLWTSGRPGETQYF. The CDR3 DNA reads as TGTGCCAGCAGTTACTTATGGACTAGCGGGAGGCCCGGGGAGACCCAGTACTTC.